This T cell receptor beta chain was sequenced in a study of blood T cells in healthy people across ages. It was with a sample-barcoded 5' primer and a J-beta primer mix that a second PCR of about 6 to 12 cycles was run. MiXCR, run by TCRdb on the 5' RACE reads, gives a single entry per CDR3 protein. The data hold 870,000 or so distinct CDR3 sequences, with 25% to 30% observed a single time. This clonotype has just a few counts. V gave up 0 bases and J gave up 0 bases, with 7 bases separating them. There are 15 residues in the CDR3. The germline CDR1 and CDR2 sequences are SGHKS and YYEKEE (reference sequence). Healthy individuals of Caucasian origin from Russia, aged roughly 6 to 90, served as donors. For every donor, a draw yielded around 10 milliliters of peripheral blood.

Sequencing was carried out using blood. The rearrangement joins TRBV5-5 to TRBJ2-1, with D tentatively TRBD2 (6 bases). The sequence came from a woman aged 80 or older in good health. CDR3 coding DNA: TGTGCCAGCAGCTTGGGGGACTTCTCCTACAATGAGCAGTTCTTC. Translation gives CASSLGDFSYNEQFF.